This passage covers 24 T cell receptor beta chains from one sample sequenced in a study of blood T cell repertoires in COVID-19 (dated by TCRdb to about 2020). Libraries came from the immunoSEQ multiplex PCR assay. TCRdb re-hosts the immuneACCESS table, in-frame sequences only. Its copies lack some clones; in the studies checked, an unresolved V gene accounts for under half of them, and the cause for the rest is not known. This sample gives 300,000 or so clones in total; approximately 90% of them show up just once. 5.5% to 7% of the sample belongs to the ten largest clones. Source material: peripheral blood. The receptors shown here come from a woman under 40 who had recovered from COVID-19.

At least ten counts were recorded for this clone. This chain connects TRBV4-1 to TRBJ1-4, with no clear D. Germline V CDR1 and CDR2: MGHRA, YSYEKL. This CDR3 is built from 13 residues. Trimming stripped 2 bases from V and 4 bases from J, with 5 bases between. The CDR3 loop reads CASSQLLNEKLFF. In DNA form, the CDR3 reads TGCGCCAGCAGCCAACTACTTAATGAAAAACTGTTTTTT.

As concerns this clone: This CDR3 is also generated by other DNA sequences in the sample. CDR3 bases: TGTGCCAGCAGTTTAGGGCAGGGGGGATACGAGCAGTACTTC. Translating it yields CASSLGQGGYEQYF. The chain carries TRBV28 and TRBJ2-7; D is perhaps TRBD1 (7 bases). Trimming took off 2 bases at V and 4 bases at J, with 12 bases between the two ends. The length of the CDR3 is 14 residues. Germline V gives CDR1 MDHEN, CDR2 SYDVKM.

In its sample, this clone was seen once. In nucleotides, the CDR3 is TGTGCCAGCAGCTCCATCGGCGGGGGGCCAGATACGCAGTATTTT. As protein: CASSSIGGGPDTQYF. The gene calls are TRBV11-2 and TRBJ2-3; the match to TRBD2 covers 8 bases. CDR3 length equals 15 residues. Germline V CDR1 and CDR2: SGHAT, FQNNGV. With V trimmed by 4 bases and J by 4 bases, 7 bases remained unmatched.

This clone has only a few counts. This sequence joins TRBV15 and TRBJ2-3; D is perhaps TRBD2 (7 bases). The CDR3 is 16 amino acids. Trimming left V 0 bases short and J 1 base short, with 11 bases between. CDR1 is LNHNV and CDR2 is YYDKDF in the germline V gene (reference sequence). Here the CDR3 reads CATSRDRGGRTDTQYF. CDR3 DNA sequence: TGTGCCACCAGCAGAGATAGGGGGGGGCGCACAGATACGCAGTATTTT.

The chain uses TRBV6-5 and TRBJ2-4; D remains unclear. CDR3 length: 12 amino acids. CDR1 is MNHEY, CDR2 SVGAGI, per germline. Deletions cut 4 bases from V and 6 bases from J, with 7 bases between. CDR3 in amino acids: CASSSVSNIQYF. The CDR3 nucleotides are TGTGCCAGCAGTTCGGTATCAAACATTCAGTACTTC.

The CDR3 loop is CASRAGDNSPLHF. As DNA, the CDR3 is TGTGCCAGCAGGGCAGGGGATAATTCACCCCTCCACTTT. The chain employs TRBV2 and TRBJ1-6, with D perhaps TRBD1 (6 bases). V shed 6 bases and J shed 5 bases, with 8 bases lying between them. The CDR3 spans 13 residues. CDR1 and CDR2 (germline): SNHLY, FYNNEI. The full variable domain, completed using reference TRBV2 and TRBJ1-6, is EPEVTQTPSHQVTQMGQEVILRCVPISNHLYFYWYRQILGQKVEFLVSFYNNEISEKSEIFDDQFSVERPDGSNFTLKIRSTKLEDSAMYFCASRAGDNSPLHFGNGTRLTVT.

The chain uses TRBV19 and TRBJ2-3; 8 bases are shared with TRBD2. The V and J ends lost 6 bases and 2 bases, in that order; junction bases with no gene match: 13. In germline, CDR1 is LNHDA, CDR2 SQIVND (reference sequence). This CDR3 comprises 17 residues. CDR3 sequence reads: CASSQRGLLLTTDTQYF. The CDR3 DNA reads TGTGCCAGTAGCCAGCGGGGGCTCCTCCTCACCACAGATACGCAGTATTTT.

V gene TRBV28 combines with J gene TRBJ1-2; TRBD1 aligns across 10 bases. The CDR3 sequence is 16 residues long. Germline CDR1 reads MDHEN; CDR2 reads SYDVKM. The J segment lost 6 bases and the V segment lost 1 base, leaving 8 bases of the junction unmatched. The CDR3 is CASSLFGQGEGNGYTF. CDR3 DNA sequence: TGTGCCAGCAGTTTATTCGGACAGGGGGAAGGTAATGGCTACACCTTC.

V and J are TRBV6-1 and TRBJ1-5; the D gene is possibly TRBD1 (5 bases). Germline CDR1 reads MNHNS; CDR2 reads SASEGT. The V and J ends lost 0 bases and 2 bases respectively, with 8 bases between them. The CDR3 is 15 residues long. The CDR3 DNA reads as TGTGCCAGCAGTGAAGCTTGGGGGGGCAATCAGCCCCAGCATTTT. Translating gives CASSEAWGGNQPQHF.

The chain uses TRBV5-1 and TRBJ2-2, with 7 bases lining up with TRBD2. The CDR3 is made up of 16 amino acids. V shed 4 bases, J shed 7 bases, and the junction held 13 bases outside the gene matches. Germline V gene sequence: CDR1 SGHRS, CDR2 YFSETQ. Here the CDR3 reads CASSLAGAGSGGELFF. The CDR3, as DNA: TGCGCCAGCAGCCTGGCAGGAGCGGGGTCGGGCGGGGAGCTGTTTTTT. Combining the CDR3 with reference TRBV5-1 and TRBJ2-2 gives the whole variable domain KAGVTQTPRYLIKTRGQQVTLSCSPISGHRSVSWYQQTPGQGLQFLFEYFSETQRNKGNFPGRFSGRQFSNSRSEMNVSTLELGDSALYLCASSLAGAGSGGELFFGEGSRLTVL.

In this sample, this clone turned up a few times. The chain recombines TRBV7-6 with TRBJ2-2; D is possibly TRBD2 (5 bases). V shed 7 bases and J shed 0 bases, with 12 bases lying between them. From germline, CDR1 is SGHVS and CDR2 FNYEAQ. The CDR3 is 15 residues long. Here the CDR3 DNA reads TGTGCCAGCACGAGGGTCCCCACGAACACCGGGGAGCTGTTTTTT. It specifies CASTRVPTNTGELFF. Based on the CDR3 plus reference TRBV7-6 and TRBJ2-2, the full variable domain is GAGVSQSPRYKVTKRGQDVALRCDPISGHVSLYWYRQALGQGPEFLTYFNYEAQQDKSGLPNDRFSAERPEGSISTLTIQRTEQRDSAMYRCASTRVPTNTGELFFGEGSRLTVL.

The chain recombines TRBV27 with TRBJ2-1, with 12 bases matching TRBD1. Germline assignment: CDR1 MNHEY and CDR2 SMNVEV (reference sequence). The CDR3 runs 21 residues. V gave up 5 bases and J gave up 10 bases; unmatched junction bases: 27. The CDR3 DNA follows: TGTGCCAGCAGTCCTTCCTCCTATTACACATTCCGGGACAGGGGGCTCGAGGAGCAGTTCTTC. Protein: CASSPSSYYTFRDRGLEEQFF.

V gene TRBV28 combines with J gene TRBJ2-7; the D gene is possibly TRBD1 (5 bases). The CDR3 contains 13 residues. Trimming took 4 bases from V and 0 from J, leaving 7 bases between them. Germline lookup yields CDR1 MDHEN and CDR2 SYDVKM. Here the CDR3 DNA reads TGTGCCAGCAGTTCCGACAGCTCCTACGAGCAGTACTTC. Encoded protein: CASSSDSSYEQYF. Full variable domain (missing parts from reference TRBV28 and TRBJ2-7): DVKVTQSSRYLVKRTGEKVFLECVQDMDHENMFWYRQDPGLGLRLIYFSYDVKMKEKGDIPEGYSVSREKKERFSLILESASTNQTSMYLCASSSDSSYEQYFGPGTRLTVT.

The chain combines TRBV5-5 with TRBJ2-3; 13 nucleotides match TRBD2. This CDR3 is built from 18 residues. The ends lost 4 bases at V and 8 bases at J; junction bases unmatched: 16. Germline assignment: CDR1 SGHKS and CDR2 YYEKEE (reference sequence). CDR3 residues: CASSRRLAGGLGQLTQYF. CDR3 DNA: TGTGCCAGCAGCCGAAGACTAGCGGGGGGCCTAGGACAGCTTACGCAGTATTTT.

V gene TRBV10-3 combines with J gene TRBJ1-4; the match to TRBD1 covers 7 bases. Germline CDR1 is ENHRY and CDR2 is SYGVKD. The V and J ends lost 8 bases and 5 bases, in that order; junction bases with no gene match: 5. CDR3 length: 13 residues. CDR3 DNA: TGTGCCATCCGACAGGGCAGGAATGAAAAACTGTTTTTT. This sequence encodes CAIRQGRNEKLFF.

This clone was counted once. The chain links TRBV6-2 or TRBV6-3 to TRBJ1-2, with a weak D call TRBD1 (5 bases). V was shortened by 5 bases and J by 5 bases, with 18 bases between the two germline ends. The CDR3 length is 15 residues. Germline V gene sequence: CDR1 MNHEY, CDR2 SVGEGT. CDR3 bases: TGTGCCAGCAGTACGCTGACAGAGAGACTTTATGGCTACACCTTC. As protein: CASSTLTERLYGYTF.

The J gene is TRBJ1-1, the V gene TRBV7-2, with D possibly being TRBD1 (5 bases). Trimming left V 4 bases short and J 1 base short, with 10 bases between. This CDR3 contains 14 residues. Looked up from germline, CDR1 is SGHTA and CDR2 is FQGNSA. CDR3 region: CASSSRDGNTEAFF. For the CDR3, the DNA is TGTGCCAGCAGCTCGCGGGACGGGAACACTGAAGCTTTCTTT.

This CDR3 reads CATSRDARAYEQYF. CDR3 in DNA: TGTGCCACCAGCAGAGATGCCAGGGCCTACGAGCAGTACTTC. This chain links TRBV15 with TRBJ2-7; possibly TRBD1 for D (5 bases). Germline loops: CDR1 LNHNV, CDR2 YYDKDF (reference sequence). This CDR3 comprises 14 residues. Deletions cut 0 bases from V and 2 bases from J, with 8 bases between.

This CDR3 is CASRSRPGGADTQYF. Written as DNA, the CDR3 is TGTGCCAGCAGGTCCCGTCCCGGGGGGGCAGATACGCAGTATTTT. The rearrangement links TRBV7-2 to TRBJ2-3, with 8 positions matching TRBD2. Germline CDR1 and CDR2: SGHTA and FQGNSA. The CDR3 runs 15 residues. J gave up 4 bases and V 6 bases, and 9 bases lay outside the gene matches.

The chain has TRBV2 and TRBJ1-4; 8 bases align to TRBD1. Germline V gives CDR1 SNHLY, CDR2 FYNNEI. The CDR3 sequence is 14 residues long. With 6 bases clipped from V and 6 bases from J, the junction kept 6 bases outside the gene matches. The CDR3 is CASSPGQGYEKLFF. DNA for the CDR3: TGTGCCAGCAGCCCAGGACAGGGCTATGAAAAACTGTTTTTT.

V is TRBV4-3 and J is TRBJ1-3; the match to TRBD1 covers 7 bases. This CDR3 contains 16 residues. The germline V gene encodes CDR1 LGHNA and CDR2 YSLEER. Trimming removed 1 base from V and 0 bases from J; junction bases left unmatched: 3. CDR3 sequence: CASSQGGTVSGNTIYF. In nucleotides, the CDR3 is TGCGCCAGCAGCCAAGGCGGGACAGTCTCTGGAAACACCATATATTTT.

The J gene is TRBJ2-3, the V gene TRBV3-1 (or the pseudogene TRBV3-2); 13 nucleotides agree with TRBD2. V lost 4 bases and J lost 3; bases outside the gene matches: 1. The V gene's germline CDR1 is LGHDT and CDR2 YNNKEL (reference sequence). CDR3 size: 15 residues. CDR3 region: CASSPTSGGTDTQYF. The CDR3, as DNA: TGTGCCAGCAGCCCGACTAGCGGGGGGACAGATACGCAGTATTTT.

This chain joins TRBV7-2 and TRBJ2-1; 10 nucleotides match TRBD2. The germline V gene has CDR1 SGHTA and CDR2 FQGNSA. There are 15 residues in the CDR3. After removal of 1 base from V and 9 bases from J, the junction contained 6 bases not matched to a gene. CDR3: CASSLERGGLGEQFF. In nucleotides, the CDR3 is TGTGCCAGCAGCTTAGAGCGGGGGGGCCTGGGTGAGCAGTTCTTC.

The gene calls are TRBV4-1 and TRBJ2-3; D might be TRBD1 (6 bases). The CDR3 consists of 17 residues. Trimming pared 0 bases from V and 5 bases from J, leaving 18 bases between. Looked up from germline, CDR1 is MGHRA and CDR2 is YSYEKL. Written as DNA, the CDR3 is TGCGCCAGCAGCCAAGAAGTTCTGGGGGCAGTGGGAGATACGCAGTATTTT. Encoded protein: CASSQEVLGAVGDTQYF.